One and the same sample provided the 6 T cell receptor beta chains below, sequenced in a study of tumor-infiltrating lymphocytes in primary liver carcinoma. Researchers drew blood RNA from unsorted whole blood and extracted germline DNA as well. TCR beta cDNA was reverse-transcribed from roughly 520 ng of total RNA. The reaction used a constant-region primer and ProtoScript II reverse transcriptase. Libraries of TCR beta came from three nested multiplex PCR rounds with slightly modified ARM-PCR. Each of the first two PCR rounds ran roughly 9 cycles with TRBV1-TRBV30 forward and C-beta reverse primers. TCRdb used MiXCR to reprocess the multiplex PCR reads, holding one entry per CDR3 protein. This table has hundreds of thousands of distinct CDR3 sequences, nearly 60% appearing once. Sequencing was carried out using peripheral blood. The receptors stem from a woman in her twenties or thirties with primary liver carcinoma and hepatitis B virus infection.

Notes on this clonotype: One end of the junction is discordant with germline, which a read error may explain. The rearrangement uses TRBV6-2 or TRBV6-3 and TRBJ2-7; D ambiguous. Per the germline V gene, CDR1 is MNHEY and CDR2 is SVGEGT. The CDR3 is 15 amino acids. As DNA, the CDR3 is TGTGCCAACAGTTACGGGCTATTCCTCTCCTACGAGCAGTACTTC. Protein: CANSYGLFLSYEQYF.

Notes on this clonotype: A much larger clone differs from this one at a single base, so this may be a read error. The rearrangement uses TRBV11-2 and TRBJ2-6; no clear D gene. The CDR3 has 20 amino acids. Germline values: CDR1 SGHAT, CDR2 FQNNGV. The CDR3 sequence is CASTLIGSAGRPAGANVLTF. CDR3 coding DNA: TGTGCCAGCACCTTAATCGGTTCGGCAGGAAGGCCCGCCGGGGCCAACGTCCTGACTTTC.

The chain recombines TRBV6-5 with TRBJ2-5; D unresolved. Trimming shortened V by 5 bases and J by 1 base, and 14 bases separated the two germline ends. Germline V CDR1 and CDR2: MNHEY, SVGAGI. The CDR3 loop spans 15 amino acids. For the CDR3, the DNA is TGTGCCAGCAGTCGCTCCCTGCGGTTCCAAGAGACCCAGTACTTC. Its protein is CASSRSLRFQETQYF.

Worth noting for this clonotype: The CDR3 carries no conserved terminal phenylalanine or tryptophan, so it likely arises from a read error. The chain couples TRBV30 to TRBJ2-3, with 9 bases lining up with TRBD2. The V gene end was trimmed by 7 bases and the J gene end by 8 bases; junction bases not matched to a gene: 13. The CDR3 is made up of 14 amino acids. Germline CDR1 GTSNPN, CDR2 SVGIG (reference sequence). CDR3 protein: CALTSGRDGGTQYL. In nucleotides, the CDR3 is TGTGCCTTAACTAGCGGGCGAGACGGAGGTACGCAGTATTTG.

The sample holds a few counts of this clonotype. The DNA for the CDR3 is TGTGCCAGCAGCCCCATACGCTCTGGGGCCAACGTCCTGACTTTC. It is translated as CASSPIRSGANVLTF. This rearrangement joins TRBV6-5 to TRBJ2-6; D gene uncertain. The CDR3 totals 15 residues. The V end was cut by 6 bases, the J end by 0 bases, with 9 bases between. The V gene's germline CDR1 is MNHEY and CDR2 SVGAGI.

The genes are TRBV6-4 and TRBJ2-3; 8 bases agree with TRBD2. Trimming removed 4 bases from V and 0 bases from J; junction bases left unmatched: 6. The CDR3 has 16 amino acids. Germline CDR1 and CDR2: MRHNA and SNTAGT. The CDR3 is CASSVLPSGSTDTQYF. In DNA, the CDR3 is TGTGCCAGCAGTGTTTTGCCTAGCGGGAGCACAGATACGCAGTATTTT.